A single sample is the source of the 25 T cell receptor beta chains below, sequenced in a study of technical replicates of blood from several donors. TCRdb's table, derived via immunoSEQ multiplex PCR, lists solely in-frame clones and lacks some. The sample holds roughly 100,000 clones, under 97% seen once. Sequenced input: T cells isolated from PBMCs. Receptors were obtained from a human donor in good health.

This rearrangement joins TRBV4-1 to TRBJ2-7; TRBD1 aligns across 7 bases. The CDR3 totals 15 residues. Per germline, CDR1 MGHRA and CDR2 YSYEKL. The junction had 10 bases not matched to a gene; V was cut back by 4 bases and J by 4 bases. CDR3 coding DNA: TGCGCCAGCAGCCCCCATACGGGACAGCTTTACGAGCAGTACTTC. The encoded protein is CASSPHTGQLYEQYF.

The rearrangement links TRBV7-2 to TRBJ2-7; maybe TRBD2 (6 bases). This CDR3 region has 14 residues. Germline lookup yields CDR1 SGHTA and CDR2 FQGNSA. V was trimmed by 2 bases and J by 4 bases, leaving 12 bases between them. CDR3 in DNA: TGTGCCAGCAGCTTACCATGGGACTCATACGAGCAGTACTTC. Its protein is CASSLPWDSYEQYF.

The chain is built from TRBV27 and TRBJ1-4, with 7 bases aligning to TRBD1. The CDR3 runs to 14 residues. Germline CDR1 reads MNHEY; CDR2 reads SMNVEV (reference sequence). The V gene end was trimmed by 4 bases and the J gene end by 8 bases; junction bases not matched to a gene: 7. The CDR3 is CASSSTGFREKLFF. Here the CDR3 DNA reads TGTGCCAGCAGTTCGACAGGGTTTAGGGAAAAACTGTTTTTT.

In this sample, this clone turned up once. This chain uses TRBV19 with TRBJ2-7; no firm D call. The germline V gene encodes CDR1 LNHDA and CDR2 SQIVND (reference sequence). The CDR3 spans 13 residues. Between the trimmed V and J ends, which lost 1 base and 0 bases, there was a span of 4 bases. The CDR3 spells CASSIARSYEQYF. CDR3 coding DNA: TGTGCCAGTAGTATAGCTCGCTCCTACGAGCAGTACTTC.

V and J are TRBV9 and TRBJ1-2, with TRBD1 matching 9 bases. V trimming: 3 bases; J trimming: 7 bases; junction bases outside the gene matches: 10. The CDR3 extends over 15 amino acids. Germline CDR1 SGDLS, CDR2 YYNGEE. CDR3 protein: CASSEETGGYRGYTF. DNA for the CDR3: TGTGCCAGCAGCGAGGAGACAGGGGGATATCGTGGCTACACCTTC.

This clone was seen only once. The CDR3 loop is CASSLGAGNTYEQYF. The CDR3 coding sequence is TGTGCCAGCAGCTTAGGGGCAGGGAATACCTACGAGCAGTACTTC. The chain recombines TRBV7-6 with TRBJ2-7, with D perhaps TRBD1 (5 bases). Trimming took off 1 base at V and 2 bases at J, with 12 bases between the two ends. CDR3 length equals 15 residues. Germline values: CDR1 SGHVS, CDR2 FNYEAQ. The entire variable domain, with the rest obtained from reference TRBV7-6 and TRBJ2-7, is as follows: GAGVSQSPRYKVTKRGQDVALRCDPISGHVSLYWYRQALGQGPEFLTYFNYEAQQDKSGLPNDRFSAERPEGSISTLTIQRTEQRDSAMYRCASSLGAGNTYEQYFGPGTRLTVT.

This rearrangement joins TRBV7-2 to TRBJ2-1, with 8 bases aligning to TRBD2. V gave up 2 bases and J gave up 8 bases; unmatched junction bases: 8. There are 15 residues in the CDR3. Germline V gene data show CDR1 as SGHTA and CDR2 as FQGNSA. The CDR3 loop reads CASSLSAGGEHEQFF. The CDR3 bases are TGTGCCAGCAGCTTATCCGCGGGGGGAGAGCATGAGCAGTTCTTC.

The genes are TRBV11-3 and TRBJ1-2; TRBD1 matches at 7 bases. This CDR3 has 13 amino acids. Trimming at V came to 1 base and at J to 8 bases, leaving 4 bases not matched to a gene. Germline V gene lookup returns CDR1 SGHNT and CDR2 YENEEA. The CDR3 DNA is TGTGCCAGCAGCTTAGGACAGGGATACGGCTACACCTTC. Encoded protein: CASSLGQGYGYTF.

The chain combines TRBV25-1 with TRBJ2-7; 8 bases align to TRBD2. V shed 6 bases and J 2 bases; nucleotides not matched to a gene: 6. Germline CDR1 MGHDK, CDR2 SYGVNS. The CDR3 contains 14 residues. As DNA, the CDR3 is TGTGCCAGCAGGGACCTAGCGGGCGCCTACGAGCAGTACTTC. As protein: CASRDLAGAYEQYF.

The rearrangement joins TRBV28 to TRBJ2-7; a possible D gene is TRBD2 (5 bases). This CDR3 has 14 amino acids. The germline CDR1 and CDR2 sequences are MDHEN and SYDVKM. Trimming stripped 2 bases from V and 2 bases from J, with 10 bases between. CDR3: CASSLIRGAYEQYF. CDR3 DNA sequence: TGTGCCAGCAGTTTAATACGGGGAGCCTACGAGCAGTACTTC.

The V and J genes are TRBV28 and TRBJ2-2; possibly TRBD2 for D (6 bases). Germline V gene sequence: CDR1 MDHEN, CDR2 SYDVKM. Trimming shortened V by 0 bases and J by 6 bases, and 8 bases separated the two germline ends. The CDR3 totals 14 residues. CDR3 residues: CASSLWEGPGELFF. The CDR3, as DNA: TGTGCCAGCAGTTTATGGGAGGGTCCCGGGGAGCTGTTTTTT.

The chain carries TRBV28 and TRBJ1-4; 7 bases line up with TRBD1. There are 13 residues in the CDR3. Per the germline V gene, CDR1 is MDHEN and CDR2 is SYDVKM. V trimming: 2 bases; J trimming: 10 bases; junction bases outside the gene matches: 4. The CDR3 DNA reads as TGTGCCAGCAGTTTACAGGGGGGTTCAAAACTGTTTTTT. Its protein is CASSLQGGSKLFF. The variable domain in full, completed from reference TRBV28 and TRBJ1-4, reads DVKVTQSSRYLVKRTGEKVFLECVQDMDHENMFWYRQDPGLGLRLIYFSYDVKMKEKGDIPEGYSVSREKKERFSLILESASTNQTSMYLCASSLQGGSKLFFGSGTQLSVL.

The chain has TRBV9 and TRBJ1-5; TRBD1 agrees at 9 bases. Trimming at V came to 4 bases and at J to 5 bases, leaving 7 bases not matched to a gene. CDR3 length equals 15 residues. Germline-derived CDR1 and CDR2 are SGDLS and YYNGEE. Here the CDR3 reads CASSPDRGWHQPQHF. DNA of the CDR3: TGTGCCAGCAGCCCGGACAGGGGATGGCATCAGCCCCAGCATTTT.

V and J are TRBV15 and TRBJ1-5; perhaps TRBD1 as D (6 bases). CDR3 length: 15 amino acids. With 8 bases removed from V and 0 bases from J, the gap between germline ends came to 14 bases. Germline CDR1 is LNHNV and CDR2 is YYDKDF (reference sequence). The DNA of the CDR3 is TGTGCCACCCAAGCTCGAGGGGGTAGCAATCAGCCCCAGCATTTT. Encoded protein: CATQARGGSNQPQHF.

The chain links TRBV6-5 to TRBJ1-5, with no clear D. With 3 bases removed from V and 11 bases from J, the gap between germline ends came to 14 bases. The length of the CDR3 is 13 residues. CDR1 MNHEY and CDR2 SVGAGI come from the germline V gene. This chain's CDR3 is CASSYTPRETQHF. The CDR3 DNA sequence: TGTGCCAGCAGTTATACCCCGAGAGAGACCCAGCATTTT.

This sequence joins TRBV27 and TRBJ2-1; 7 bases match TRBD1. Trimming cost V 4 bases and J 10 bases; bases outside gene matches: 13. The CDR3 loop spans 15 amino acids. In germline, CDR1 is MNHEY, CDR2 SMNVEV (reference sequence). In nucleotides, the CDR3 is TGTGCCAGCAGTTCACGCCCCGACAGGGTGGGGGAGCAGTTCTTC. This sequence encodes CASSSRPDRVGEQFF.

Here the CDR3 reads CASRLAGNTDTQYF. The CDR3 region has the DNA TGCGCCAGCAGGTTAGCGGGAAACACAGATACGCAGTATTTT. The rearrangement links TRBV5-1 to TRBJ2-3; 8 bases align to TRBD2. Germline CDR1 and CDR2: SGHRS and YFSETQ. The V segment lost 5 bases and the J segment 2 bases; nucleotides outside the gene matches: 4. The CDR3 loop spans 14 amino acids.

Concerning this clone: The germline gene is not matched at one end of the junction; a read error may be the cause. V is TRBV7-7 and J is TRBJ2-5; no definite D call. CDR1 and CDR2 from the germline V gene are SSHAT and FNYEAQ (reference sequence). The CDR3 is 15 residues long. Here the CDR3 reads CASSLEPGSGETQYF. The DNA for the CDR3 is TGTGCTAGCAGCCTAGAGCCAGGATCTGGGGAGACCCAGTACTTC.

The rearrangement joins TRBV5-5 to TRBJ2-1, with TRBD2 as a possible D gene (5 bases). The length of the CDR3 is 17 residues. Germline CDR1 reads SGHKS; CDR2 reads YYEKEE (reference sequence). V lost 1 base and J lost 0, with 14 bases in between. The CDR3: CASSLIPEGGSYNEQFF. The CDR3 DNA sequence: TGTGCCAGCAGCTTGATACCAGAGGGTGGCTCCTACAATGAGCAGTTCTTC.

This clone was seen once. The chain uses TRBV4-2 and TRBJ2-5; 10 bases agree with TRBD1. The CDR3 contains 14 residues. The junction had 2 bases not matched to a gene; V was cut back by 4 bases and J by 3 bases. From germline, CDR1 is LGHNA and CDR2 YNFKEQ. The CDR3 DNA reads as TGTGCCAGCAGCCCGGGGACAGGGGAAGAGACCCAGTACTTC. Protein product: CASSPGTGEETQYF.

This clone appeared once. The V and J genes are TRBV16 and TRBJ2-7, with D possibly matching TRBD1 (6 bases). V lost 4 bases and J 2 bases, leaving 15 bases between the germline ends. Germline V gives CDR1 KGHSY, CDR2 FQNENV. The CDR3 is made up of 15 amino acids. CDR3 residues: CASSLEGVRAYEQYF. The CDR3, as DNA: TGTGCCAGCAGCCTAGAGGGGGTAAGGGCCTACGAGCAGTACTTC.

The chain links TRBV5-1 to TRBJ1-6, with 7 bases matching TRBD1. CDR3 length: 14 residues. The V gene end was trimmed by 4 bases and the J gene end by 10 bases; junction bases not matched to a gene: 8. Germline-derived CDR1 and CDR2 are SGHRS and YFSETQ. The CDR3 spells CASSTDRVNSPLHF. DNA of the CDR3: TGCGCCAGCAGCACCGACAGGGTAAACTCACCCCTCCACTTT. Together with reference TRBV5-1 and TRBJ1-6, the CDR3 gives the full variable domain: KAGVTQTPRYLIKTRGQQVTLSCSPISGHRSVSWYQQTPGQGLQFLFEYFSETQRNKGNFPGRFSGRQFSNSRSEMNVSTLELGDSALYLCASSTDRVNSPLHFGNGTRLTVT.

The chain joins TRBV11-3 to TRBJ2-7; the match to TRBD1 covers 12 bases. The ends lost 1 base at V and 7 bases at J; junction bases unmatched: 14. Germline-derived CDR1 and CDR2 are SGHNT and YENEEA. This CDR3 comprises 18 residues. The CDR3 protein is CASSLVLIGTGGGIEQYF. The CDR3 nucleotides read TGTGCCAGCAGCTTAGTTCTTATCGGGACAGGGGGCGGAATTGAGCAGTACTTC.

The CDR3 spells CASSADWNTEAFF. The CDR3 DNA reads as TGTGCCAGCAGCGCTGACTGGAACACTGAAGCTTTCTTT. V is TRBV2 and J is TRBJ1-1; D unclear. This CDR3 comprises 13 residues. The V end lost 6 bases, the J end lost 1 base, and 9 bases lay between the germline ends. Germline V gives CDR1 SNHLY, CDR2 FYNNEI.

The V and J genes are TRBV11-3 and TRBJ2-7; D remains ambiguous. Trimming took 0 bases from V and 3 from J, leaving 9 bases between them. The CDR3 consists of 14 residues. The germline V gene has CDR1 SGHNT and CDR2 YENEEA. The CDR3 region is CASSLEWSLYEQYF. CDR3 coding DNA: TGTGCCAGCAGCTTAGAATGGTCACTCTACGAGCAGTACTTC.